This T cell receptor beta chain is from a study of blood T cell repertoires in COVID-19 (dated by TCRdb to the early 2020s). Describing the broader study: The collaborator samples originated in the United States, Italy and Spain and spanned the acute and convalescent phases of COVID-19. The material from the prospective study consisted of cDNA or gDNA derived from T cells, B-cell-depleted T cells, or PBMCs. The dataset comprised deeply sampled blood TCRbeta repertoires from subjects exposed to, actively infected with, or recovered from COVID-19. A freely available public database, intended as a resource for researchers studying the immune response to SARS-CoV-2, is where the repertoires were released. The samples were drawn from the first 160 participants of the ongoing ImmuneRACE study and from some 1,300 subjects provided by 6 global collaborators. Nearly every sample came with metadata listing a de-identified subject ID, COVID-19 status, age in years and sex. Where available, HLA class I and class II types were obtained from metadata supplied by the sample provider rather than from assay-based typing. Broader findings and caveats from the paper: The quantity of clinical and demographic metadata differed by source and by participant and was supplied without curation.

This clone has just one count. Its antigen is unknown. No much larger clonotype is one base removed from it; base qualities were not supplied. TCRbeta CDR3 regions were amplified from genomic DNA using the immunoSEQ Assay, a bias-controlled multiplex PCR. The paper's processing steps were these. Within the assay, amplification of reference gene primers was used to estimate how many nucleated cells each sample contained. To quantify the absolute abundance of each unique TCRbeta CDR3 rearrangement, sequence reads were collapsed and filtered. For each sample, productive Simpson clonality was calculated as the square root of Simpson's diversity index across productive rearrangements. TCRdb obtained this table from immuneACCESS and retained in-frame rearrangements with V and J assigned. These tables miss some clones; where compared with another copy, unresolved V genes account for less than half of the shortfall, and the remainder is unexplained. The DNA was the basis for D and trimming; V, J and clone size are from that table. A total of around 130,000 clones appear in this sample, 70% to 90% of them only once. Under 5% of the sample is held by the ten biggest clonotypes.

Collaborating institutions collected whole blood in K2EDTA tubes following their own protocols. For TCRbeta analysis, collaborators shipped samples as frozen whole blood, isolated PBMCs, or DNA extracted from either of those sample types. Spanning cysteine to phenylalanine, the CDR3 consists of 13 amino acids. Only the CDR3 DNA is retained, 39 bases long and in frame from the first base. V is cut by 1 base and J by 5 bases, and the space between the germline ends is 9 bases. CDR1 SGHTA and CDR2 FQGNSA were looked up in the germline V gene. The rearrangement joined TRBV7-2 to TRBJ2-7; TRBD1 is perhaps the D gene, given 6 matching bases. The specimen was peripheral blood. The source of this sequence is a man aged 55 to 70 with acute or convalescent COVID-19. The CDR3 in this case is CASSLDRDDEQYF. The sequence in DNA is TGTGCCAGCAGCTTAGACAGGGATGACGAGCAGTACTTC.